A single sample is the source of the 6 T cell receptor beta chains below, sequenced in a study of technical replicates of blood from a handful of donors. Using immunoSEQ multiplex PCR, the repertoire was profiled, and TCRdb retains in-frame clones only, with some absent. The sample lists almost 70,000 clones, 80% to 90% occurring once. The sequencing sample was made of PBMCs. These receptors originate from a human donor in good health. Some clones in this sample may be carry-over from other donors' samples.

V is TRBV7-8 and J is TRBJ2-7, with D perhaps TRBD2 (5 bases). Trimming cost V 1 base and J 3 bases, with 10 bases left between them. The germline CDR1 and CDR2 sequences are SGHVS and FQNEAQ. This CDR3 has 14 residues. Here the CDR3 reads CASSLDGENYEQYF. CDR3 coding DNA: TGTGCCAGCAGCTTAGACGGGGAGAACTACGAGCAGTACTTC.

The chain has TRBV5-1 and TRBJ2-1; D remains ambiguous. Trimming shortened V by 0 bases and J by 0 bases, and 10 bases separated the two germline ends. CDR3 length equals 16 residues. CDR1 and CDR2 from the germline V gene are SGHRS and YFSETQ. For the CDR3, the DNA is TGCGCCAGCAGCTTGGGTGTCAGTCTCTCCTACAATGAGCAGTTCTTC. This encodes CASSLGVSLSYNEQFF.

This rearrangement joins TRBV5-6 to TRBJ2-3, with 9 positions matching TRBD1. Unmatched junction bases numbered 6, after V lost 5 bases and J lost 5 bases. From germline, CDR1 is SGHDT and CDR2 YYEEEE. This CDR3 spans 14 amino acids. In DNA, the CDR3 is TGTGCCAGCAGTTTGACAGGGGGTTTAGATACGCAGTATTTT. The encoded protein is CASSLTGGLDTQYF.

The chain carries TRBV29-1 and TRBJ2-7; TRBD1 aligns across 9 bases. This CDR3 comprises 12 residues. Germline CDR1 reads SQVTM; CDR2 reads ANQGSEA. The trim removed 5 bases at V and 7 bases at J, leaving 6 bases unmatched. CDR3 amino acids: CSVTQTGGEQYF. DNA for the CDR3: TGCAGCGTTACCCAGACAGGGGGGGAGCAGTACTTC.

In its sample, this clone was seen a few times. V gene TRBV4-1 combines with J gene TRBJ1-1; D is perhaps TRBD1 (6 bases). V lost 0 bases and J lost 1, with 9 bases in between. The germline CDR1 and CDR2 sequences are MGHRA and YSYEKL. There are 15 residues in the CDR3. The CDR3 is CASSQDPQGNTEAFF. DNA of the CDR3: TGCGCCAGCAGCCAAGATCCACAGGGGAACACTGAAGCTTTCTTT.

The chain combines TRBV5-4 with TRBJ2-6, with D maybe TRBD2 (5 bases). Trimming removed 0 bases from V and 0 bases from J, with 7 bases in between. This CDR3 region has 16 residues. CDR1 is SGHNT, CDR2 YYREEE, per germline (reference sequence). CDR3 in DNA: TGTGCCAGCAGCTTGGACAGCGGCTCTGGGGCCAACGTCCTGACTTTC. Translated, it gives CASSLDSGSGANVLTF.